The next 11 T cell receptor beta chains were all read from a single sample in a study of blood T cell repertoires in COVID-19. Assay used: immunoSEQ multiplex PCR; TCRdb lists only in-frame clones, some missing. Of tens of thousands of clones in the sample, about 89% are singletons; the top ten hold around 5%. Sequencing input: peripheral blood. The receptors here all came from a man in his fifties with active or convalescent COVID-19.

The chain employs TRBV4-1 and TRBJ2-3; 13 positions match TRBD2. The CDR3 covers 15 residues. V lost 6 bases, J lost 3 bases, and 3 bases stayed unmatched. The V gene's germline CDR1 is MGHRA and CDR2 YSYEKL. CDR3 protein: CASRWTSGGTDTQYF. In DNA form, the CDR3 reads TGCGCCAGCAGATGGACTAGCGGGGGAACAGATACGCAGTATTTT.

The chain has TRBV15 and TRBJ1-4; D may be TRBD1 (6 bases). This CDR3 contains 15 residues. Germline CDR1 and CDR2: LNHNV and YYDKDF (reference sequence). V was shortened by 0 bases and J by 4 bases, with 9 bases between the two germline ends. As DNA, the CDR3 is TGTGCCACCAGCAGAGATCGACAGGTTAATGAAAAACTGTTTTTT. This sequence encodes CATSRDRQVNEKLFF.

This clone has just one count. This rearrangement joins TRBV7-8 to TRBJ1-1; 9 nucleotides line up with TRBD1. The J segment lost 5 bases and the V segment lost 1 base, leaving 5 bases of the junction unmatched. Germline lookup yields CDR1 SGHVS and CDR2 FQNEAQ. The CDR3 sequence is 15 residues long. The CDR3 reads CASSLGDREGTEAFF. In DNA, the CDR3 is TGTGCCAGCAGCTTAGGGGACAGGGAGGGAACTGAAGCTTTCTTT.

The V gene is TRBV11-2, the J gene TRBJ2-1; 10 positions match TRBD1. The CDR3 is made up of 16 amino acids. J was trimmed by 7 bases and V by 2 bases; bases with no gene match: 8. Looked up from germline, CDR1 is SGHAT and CDR2 is FQNNGV. The CDR3 DNA is TGTGCCAGCAGCTTAATTTTGGGACAGGGGAGAAATGAGCAGTTCTTC. This encodes CASSLILGQGRNEQFF.

The V gene is TRBV6-2 or TRBV6-3, the J gene TRBJ2-7; 9 bases align to TRBD1. The V gene's germline CDR1 is MNHEY and CDR2 SVGEGT. This CDR3 spans 13 amino acids. Trimming removed 6 bases from V and 5 bases from J; junction bases left unmatched: 5. This chain's CDR3 is CASSPGQGHEQYF. CDR3 nucleotides: TGTGCCAGCAGCCCGGGACAGGGTCACGAGCAGTACTTC.

This chain joins TRBV7-9 and TRBJ1-2, with D possibly matching TRBD1 (5 bases). V lost 10 bases and J lost 5, with 20 bases in between. The CDR3 loop spans 14 amino acids. CDR1 and CDR2 (germline): SEHNR, FQNEAQ (reference sequence). DNA for the CDR3: TGTGCCATTCCAGATACGGGGGGAAGGTATGGCTACACCTTC. This translates into CAIPDTGGRYGYTF.

V usage is TRBV11-2 and J usage is TRBJ1-2; weak D call: TRBD1 (6 bases). V shed 2 bases and J shed 3 bases, with 10 bases lying between them. The CDR3 is made up of 14 amino acids. CDR1 is SGHAT and CDR2 is FQNNGV in the germline V gene. CDR3 sequence: CASSLRAGDYGYTF. CDR3 coding DNA: TGTGCCAGCAGCTTAAGGGCAGGGGACTATGGCTACACCTTC. The entire variable domain, with the rest obtained from reference TRBV11-2 and TRBJ1-2, is as follows: EAGVAQSPRYKIIEKRQSVAFWCNPISGHATLYWYQQILGQGPKLLIQFQNNGVVDDSQLPKDRFSAERLKGVDSTLKIQPAKLEDSAVYLCASSLRAGDYGYTFGSGTRLTVV.

The gene calls are TRBV27 and TRBJ2-3; 8 bases agree with TRBD1. Germline V gene data show CDR1 as MNHEY and CDR2 as SMNVEV (reference sequence). This CDR3 comprises 14 residues. Unmatched junction bases numbered 2, after V lost 5 bases and J lost 1 base. CDR3 loop: CASSPDRGTDTQYF. CDR3 nucleotides: TGTGCCAGCAGTCCGGACAGGGGCACAGATACGCAGTATTTT.

The chain employs TRBV12-3 or TRBV12-4 and TRBJ2-5, with D unclear. Deletions cut 3 bases from V and 5 bases from J, with 10 bases between. This CDR3 comprises 13 residues. CDR3: CASSFSILETQYF. The CDR3 DNA reads as TGTGCCAGCAGTTTCTCTATTTTGGAGACCCAGTACTTC.

V is TRBV6-1 and J is TRBJ1-5; possibly TRBD1 for D (6 bases). From germline, CDR1 is MNHNS and CDR2 SASEGT. This CDR3 has 16 amino acids. Trimming took off 3 bases at V and 2 bases at J, with 14 bases between the two ends. The CDR3 protein is CASSDPIRGGNQPQHF. The CDR3, as DNA: TGTGCCAGCAGTGACCCTATCAGGGGAGGCAATCAGCCCCAGCATTTT.

This clone has only one observation. V is TRBV10-3 and J is TRBJ1-6; a weak D match, TRBD1 (6 bases). Germline CDR1 ENHRY, CDR2 SYGVKD. Trimming took 2 bases from V and 11 from J, leaving 19 bases between them. This CDR3 is 16 amino acids long. The CDR3 DNA reads as TGTGCCATCAGTGAGAGGGCAGGGGACGCGGGGGCACCCCTCCACTTT. Translating gives CAISERAGDAGAPLHF.